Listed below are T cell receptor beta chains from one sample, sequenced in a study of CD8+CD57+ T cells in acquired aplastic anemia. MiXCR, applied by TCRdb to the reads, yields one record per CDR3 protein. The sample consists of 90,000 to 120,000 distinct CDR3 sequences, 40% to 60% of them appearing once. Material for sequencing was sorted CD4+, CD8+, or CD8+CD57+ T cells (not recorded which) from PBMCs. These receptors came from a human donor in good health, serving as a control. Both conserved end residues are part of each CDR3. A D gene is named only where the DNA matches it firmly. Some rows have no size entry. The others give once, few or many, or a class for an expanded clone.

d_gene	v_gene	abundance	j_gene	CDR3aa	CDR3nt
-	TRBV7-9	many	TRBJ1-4	CASSTHNGVANEKLFF	TGTGCCAGCAGCACCCACAACGGGGTGGCAAATGAAAAACTGTTTTTT
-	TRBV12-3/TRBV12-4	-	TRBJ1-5	CASSSTGRDQPQHF	TGTGCCAGCAGTTCAACAGGGCGGGATCAGCCCCAGCATTTT
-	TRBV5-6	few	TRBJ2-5	CASSNTDQGRETQYF	TGTGCCAGCAGCAATACTGATCAGGGGAGAGAGACCCAGTACTTC
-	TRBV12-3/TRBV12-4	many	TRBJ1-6	CASSSGTGNSPLHF	TGTGCCAGCAGTTCCGGCACGGGGAATTCACCCCTCCACTTT
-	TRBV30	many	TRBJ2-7	CAWTGSYEQYF	TGTGCCTGGACGGGATCCTACGAGCAGTACTTC
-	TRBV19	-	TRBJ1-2	CASSDRRVSGYTF	TGTGCCAGTTCAGACCGCAGGGTTAGTGGCTACACCTTC
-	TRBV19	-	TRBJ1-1	CASSIVSDMNTEAFF	TGTGCCAGTAGTATAGTATCAGACATGAACACTGAAGCTTTCTTT
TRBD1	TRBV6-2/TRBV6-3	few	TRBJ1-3	CASSYSITRDRGLPSGNTIYF	TGTGCCAGCAGTTACTCGATAACGAGGGACAGGGGGTTACCCTCTGGAAACACCATATATTTT
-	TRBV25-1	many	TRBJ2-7	CASSEFRVSARIRFGQYF	TGTGCCAGCAGTGAATTTAGGGTCTCGGCCAGGATCCGCTTCGGGCAGTACTTC
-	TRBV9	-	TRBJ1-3	CASSVDGGNTIYF	TGTGCCAGCAGCGTAGACGGAGGAAACACCATATATTTT
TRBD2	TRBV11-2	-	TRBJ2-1	CASSLNPGLAHNEQFF	TGTGCCAGCAGCCTCAACCCGGGACTAGCGCACAATGAGCAGTTCTTC
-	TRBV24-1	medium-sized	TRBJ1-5	CATSVRSSGQPQHF	TGTGCCACCAGTGTCCGGAGTTCAGGTCAGCCCCAGCATTTT
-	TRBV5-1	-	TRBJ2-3	CASSLVGGGPYNEQYF	TGCGCCAGCAGCTTGGTTGGCGGGGGCCCATACAATGAGCAGTATTTT
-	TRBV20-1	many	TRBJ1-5	CSASERYSNQPQHF	TGCAGTGCTAGTGAAAGATATAGCAATCAGCCCCAGCATTTT
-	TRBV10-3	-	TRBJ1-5	CAISAGEDQPQHF	TGTGCCATCAGTGCAGGGGAGGATCAGCCCCAGCATTTT
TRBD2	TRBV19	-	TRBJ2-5	CASKTGLAGTKETQYF	TGTGCCAGTAAGACGGGACTAGCGGGGACCAAAGAGACCCAGTACTTC
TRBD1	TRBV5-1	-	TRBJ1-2	CASSGGQGYGYTF	TGCGCCAGCAGCGGGGGACAGGGGTACGGCTACACCTTC
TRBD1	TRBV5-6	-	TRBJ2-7	CASSSGGQGGYEQYF	TGTGCCAGCAGCTCTGGGGGACAGGGCGGGTACGAGCAGTACTTC
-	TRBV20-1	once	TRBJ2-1	CSARSIQETYNEQFF	TGCAGTGCTAGATCAATACAGGAGACCTACAATGAGCAGTTCTTC
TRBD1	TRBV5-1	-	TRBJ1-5	CARSLGTGMNQPQHF	TGCGCCCGCAGCTTGGGGACAGGGATGAATCAGCCCCAGCATTTT
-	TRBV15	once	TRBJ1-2	CATRGGVNYGYTF	TGTGCCACCCGGGGAGGGGTTAACTATGGCTACACCTTC
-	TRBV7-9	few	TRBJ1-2	CASSLATRYGYTF	TGTGCCAGCAGCTTAGCGACGAGGTATGGCTACACCTTC
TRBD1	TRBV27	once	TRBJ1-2	CASTTLGQGDNYTF	TGTGCCAGCACCACCTTGGGGCAGGGGGACAACTACACCTTC
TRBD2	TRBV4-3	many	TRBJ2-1	CASSQDPSGGAGDEQFF	TGCGCCAGCAGCCAAGATCCAAGCGGGGGGGCCGGGGATGAGCAGTTCTTC
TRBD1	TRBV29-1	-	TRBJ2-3	CSVAYRDSPSTDTQYF	TGCAGCGTTGCATACCGGGACAGTCCTAGCACAGATACGCAGTATTTT
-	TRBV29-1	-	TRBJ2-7	CSVGGATYEQYF	TGCAGCGTTGGGGGGGCCACCTACGAGCAGTACTTC
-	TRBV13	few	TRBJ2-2	CASSFSSLDTGELFF	TGTGCCAGCAGCTTTTCCAGCTTGGACACCGGGGAGCTGTTTTTT
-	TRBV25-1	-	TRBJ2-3	CASSLQGTDTQYF	TGTGCCAGCAGCTTGCAGGGCACAGATACGCAGTATTTT
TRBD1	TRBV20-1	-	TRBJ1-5	CSAVGGTGVQPQHF	TGCAGTGCTGTAGGGGGGACAGGGGTCCAGCCCCAGCATTTT
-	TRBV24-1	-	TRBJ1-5	CATNVQGQPQHF	TGTGCCACCAATGTTCAGGGGCAGCCCCAGCATTTT
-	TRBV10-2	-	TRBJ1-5	CASSTGRGQPQHF	TGCGCCAGCAGTACAGGGAGGGGACAGCCCCAGCATTTT
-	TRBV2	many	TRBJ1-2	CASSMDSRYGYTF	TGTGCCAGCAGTATGGACAGCCGCTATGGCTACACCTTC
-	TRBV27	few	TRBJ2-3	CASTPYGPLNWPDTQYF	TGTGCCAGCACTCCATACGGGCCGCTCAACTGGCCAGATACGCAGTATTTT
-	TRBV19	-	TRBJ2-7	CASSIGQPYEQYF	TGTGCCAGTAGTATTGGACAGCCATACGAGCAGTACTTC
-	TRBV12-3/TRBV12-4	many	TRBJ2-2	CAAGGGELFF	TGTGCCGCCGGGGGTGGGGAGCTGTTTTTT
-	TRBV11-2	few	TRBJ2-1	CASSFSGGHNSYTEQFF	TGTGCCAGCAGCTTCAGCGGTGGCCACAACTCCTACACTGAGCAGTTCTTC
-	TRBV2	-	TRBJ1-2	CASSGTENYGYTF	TGTGCCAGCAGTGGGACGGAGAATTATGGCTACACCTTC
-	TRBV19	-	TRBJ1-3	CASRDFSSGNTIYF	TGTGCCAGCCGGGACTTCTCCTCTGGAAACACCATATATTTT
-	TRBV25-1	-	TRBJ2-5	CASSEFRGMSTETQYF	TGTGCCAGCAGTGAATTTCGGGGGATGTCGACAGAGACCCAGTACTTC
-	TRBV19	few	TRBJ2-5	CASSMLGREETQYF	TGTGCCAGTAGTATGTTGGGCAGGGAAGAGACCCAGTACTTC
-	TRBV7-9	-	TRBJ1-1	CASSSRGNTEAFF	TGTGCCAGCAGCTCCAGGGGGAACACTGAAGCTTTCTTT
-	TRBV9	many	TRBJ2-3	CASSETGTTDTQYF	TGTGCCAGCAGCGAGACAGGAACCACAGATACGCAGTATTTT
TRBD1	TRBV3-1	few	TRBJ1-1	CASSASGTGGANTEAFF	TGTGCCAGCAGCGCATCCGGGACAGGGGGCGCGAACACTGAAGCTTTCTTT
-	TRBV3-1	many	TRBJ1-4	CASSQVGSNEKLFF	TGTGCCAGCAGCCAAGTAGGGAGTAATGAAAAACTGTTTTTT
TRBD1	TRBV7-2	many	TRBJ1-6	CASSLAGTALSYNSPLHF	TGTGCCAGCAGCTTAGCAGGGACAGCCCTATCCTATAATTCACCCCTCCACTTT
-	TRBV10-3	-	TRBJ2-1	CAAQADVYNEQFF	TGTGCCGCCCAAGCGGATGTCTACAATGAGCAGTTCTTC
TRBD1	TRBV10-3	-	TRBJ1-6	CAISEGTGDSPLHF	TGTGCCATCAGTGAGGGGACAGGGGATTCACCCCTCCACTTT
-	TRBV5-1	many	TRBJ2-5	CASSAGTGMETQYF	TGCGCCAGCAGCGCCGGGACCGGGATGGAGACCCAGTACTTC
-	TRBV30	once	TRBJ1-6	CAGSTVLNSPLHF	TGTGCCGGCAGCACAGTCCTAAATTCACCCCTCCACTTT
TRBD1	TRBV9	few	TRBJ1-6	CASSVTGSVNSPLHF	TGTGCCAGCAGCGTGACAGGGTCAGTCAATTCACCCCTCCACTTT
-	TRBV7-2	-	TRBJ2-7	CASSQTGPYEQYF	TGTGCCAGCAGCCAGACAGGCCCCTACGAGCAGTACTTC
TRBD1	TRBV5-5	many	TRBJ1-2	CASSLESGGLVDGYTF	TGTGCCAGCAGCTTGGAATCAGGGGGCTTGGTAGATGGCTACACCTTC
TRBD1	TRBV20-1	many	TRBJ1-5	CSARVQRGQNQPQHF	TGCAGTGCTAGAGTCCAGAGGGGGCAGAATCAGCCCCAGCATTTT
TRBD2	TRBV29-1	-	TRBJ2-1	CSVEDPSGGYNEQFF	TGCAGCGTTGAAGATCCGTCGGGAGGTTACAATGAGCAGTTCTTC
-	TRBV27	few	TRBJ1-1	CASSLSGVWTEAFF	TGTGCCAGCAGTTTATCGGGGGTTTGGACTGAAGCTTTCTTT